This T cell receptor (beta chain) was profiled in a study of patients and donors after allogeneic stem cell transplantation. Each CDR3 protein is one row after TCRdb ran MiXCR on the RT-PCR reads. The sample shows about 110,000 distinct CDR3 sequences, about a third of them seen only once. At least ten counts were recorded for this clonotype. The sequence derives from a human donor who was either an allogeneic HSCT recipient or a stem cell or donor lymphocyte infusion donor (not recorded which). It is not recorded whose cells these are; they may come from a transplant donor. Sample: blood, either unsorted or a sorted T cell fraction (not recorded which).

CDR3 residues: CASSLAETVNTGELFF. In DNA form, the CDR3 reads TGTGCCAGCAGCTTGGCCGAGACGGTTAACACCGGGGAGCTGTTTTTT. The rearrangement links TRBV5-6 to TRBJ2-2; D gene ambiguous. The germline V gene encodes CDR1 SGHDT and CDR2 YYEEEE. Between the trimmed V and J ends, which lost 0 bases and 2 bases, there was a span of 11 bases. This CDR3 is 16 amino acids long. Based on the CDR3 plus reference TRBV5-6 and TRBJ2-2, the full variable domain is DAGVTQSPTHLIKTRGQQVTLRCSPKSGHDTVSWYQQALGQGPQFIFQYYEEEERQRGNFPDRFSGHQFPNYSSELNVNALLLGDSALYLCASSLAETVNTGELFFGEGSRLTVL.